This is a list of T cell receptor beta chains from one sample in a study of cytomegalovirus exposure and HLA in healthy donors. The table came from immunoSEQ multiplex PCR; TCRdb's copy has only in-frame clones and leaves some out. The sample includes 150,000 to 200,000 clones. Sequencing was carried out using PBMCs. The receptors shown here come from a boy between 10 and 17 years old in good health and CMV-seronegative. CDR3s include the opening cysteine and the closing phenylalanine or tryptophan. The order of the fields is V gene, J gene, D gene, CDR3 length, CDR3 protein, CDR3 DNA. D genes are given only for firm matches.

v_gene: TRBV30; j_gene: TRBJ2-3; d_gene: -; len: 11; CDR3aa: CAWSHKDTQYF; CDR3nt: TGTGCCTGGAGCCACAAAGATACGCAGTATTTT
v_gene: TRBV30; j_gene: TRBJ1-2; d_gene: -; len: 13; CDR3aa: CAWSVNSNYGYTF; CDR3nt: TGTGCCTGGAGTGTTAATAGCAACTATGGCTACACCTTC
v_gene: TRBV30; j_gene: TRBJ2-7; d_gene: TRBD2; len: 15; CDR3aa: CAWSVGLAGDYEQYF; CDR3nt: TGTGCCTGGAGTGTTGGACTAGCGGGGGACTACGAGCAGTACTTC
v_gene: TRBV19; j_gene: TRBJ2-5; d_gene: -; len: 13; CDR3aa: CASSIVNQETQYF; CDR3nt: TGTGCCAGTAGTATAGTAAACCAAGAGACCCAGTACTTC
v_gene: TRBV7-2; j_gene: TRBJ1-3; d_gene: -; len: 15; CDR3aa: CASSLDTGFGNTIYF; CDR3nt: TGTGCCAGCAGCTTGGATACAGGGTTCGGAAACACCATATATTTT
v_gene: TRBV5-1; j_gene: TRBJ1-1; d_gene: TRBD1; len: 15; CDR3aa: CASSLLTGGAGKAFF; CDR3nt: TGCGCCAGCAGCTTGTTGACAGGGGGCGCCGGGAAAGCTTTCTTT
v_gene: TRBV14; j_gene: TRBJ2-7; d_gene: TRBD1; len: 16; CDR3aa: CASSQGGQLVSYEQYF; CDR3nt: TGTGCCAGCAGCCAAGGGGGACAGCTAGTCTCCTACGAGCAGTACTTC
v_gene: TRBV4-2; j_gene: TRBJ2-5; d_gene: TRBD2; len: 15; CDR3aa: CASSQKAGARETQYF; CDR3nt: TGTGCCAGCAGCCAGAAAGCGGGGGCCAGGGAGACCCAGTACTTC
v_gene: TRBV7-2; j_gene: TRBJ2-5; d_gene: -; len: 13; CDR3aa: CASSDGRGETQYF; CDR3nt: TGTGCCAGCAGCGACGGTAGGGGAGAGACCCAGTACTTC
v_gene: TRBV7-6; j_gene: TRBJ2-7; d_gene: TRBD2; len: 13; CDR3aa: CASSNGGGYEQYF; CDR3nt: TGTGCCAGCAGTAATGGGGGAGGGTACGAGCAGTACTTC
v_gene: TRBV4-1; j_gene: TRBJ1-2; d_gene: TRBD1; len: 15; CDR3aa: CASSHAGGEDYGYTF; CDR3nt: TGCGCCAGCAGCCATGCAGGGGGCGAGGACTATGGCTACACCTTC
v_gene: TRBV29-1; j_gene: TRBJ1-3; d_gene: -; len: 12; CDR3aa: CSVSVSGNTIYF; CDR3nt: TGCAGCGTATCCGTCTCTGGAAACACCATATATTTT
v_gene: TRBV6-1; j_gene: TRBJ2-2; d_gene: -; len: 13; CDR3aa: CASSGTDTGELFF; CDR3nt: TGTGCCAGCAGTGGGACAGACACCGGGGAGCTGTTTTTT
v_gene: TRBV19; j_gene: TRBJ2-1; d_gene: -; len: 10; CDR3aa: CASKGLEQFF; CDR3nt: TGTGCCAGTAAGGGGCTTGAGCAGTTCTTC
v_gene: TRBV27; j_gene: TRBJ2-7; d_gene: TRBD2; len: 16; CDR3aa: CASSPWTSGGSEEQYF; CDR3nt: TGTGCCAGCAGTCCCTGGACTAGCGGGGGTTCGGAAGAGCAGTACTTC
v_gene: TRBV7-8; j_gene: TRBJ1-5; d_gene: -; len: 15; CDR3aa: CASSPTGWSNQPQHF; CDR3nt: TGTGCCAGCAGCCCGACCGGTTGGAGCAACCAGCCCCAGCATTTT
v_gene: TRBV4-1; j_gene: TRBJ2-1; d_gene: -; len: 13; CDR3aa: CASSQGGDHEQFF; CDR3nt: TGCGCCAGCAGCCAAGGGGGGGACCATGAGCAGTTCTTC
v_gene: TRBV7-8; j_gene: TRBJ2-1; d_gene: -; len: 15; CDR3aa: CASSPRRGPAHEQFF; CDR3nt: TGTGCCAGCAGCCCTCGGAGGGGGCCGGCGCACGAGCAGTTCTTC
v_gene: TRBV6-6; j_gene: TRBJ1-5; d_gene: -; len: 12; CDR3aa: CASGQSNQPQHF; CDR3nt: TGTGCCAGCGGTCAGAGCAATCAGCCCCAGCATTTT
v_gene: TRBV15; j_gene: TRBJ2-4; d_gene: -; len: 17; CDR3aa: CATSRQGVPPAKNIQYF; CDR3nt: TGTGCCACCAGCAGACAAGGAGTCCCTCCAGCCAAAAACATTCAGTATTTC
v_gene: TRBV19; j_gene: TRBJ2-3; d_gene: -; len: 14; CDR3aa: CASTLTGSTDTQYF; CDR3nt: TGTGCCAGTACCCTGACAGGAAGCACAGATACGCAGTATTTT
v_gene: TRBV5-4; j_gene: TRBJ2-7; d_gene: TRBD1; len: 17; CDR3aa: CASSLGGARQGRYEQYF; CDR3nt: TGTGCCAGCAGCTTGGGCGGCGCTCGACAGGGAAGGTACGAGCAGTACTTC
v_gene: TRBV2; j_gene: TRBJ1-2; d_gene: TRBD1; len: 13; CDR3aa: CAIPDRGRGGYTF; CDR3nt: TGTGCCATCCCAGACAGGGGGCGCGGTGGCTACACCTTC
v_gene: TRBV7-9; j_gene: TRBJ1-2; d_gene: TRBD1; len: 14; CDR3aa: CASSLPDRGNGYTF; CDR3nt: TGTGCCAGCAGCTTACCCGACAGGGGGAATGGCTACACCTTC
v_gene: TRBV2; j_gene: TRBJ2-7; d_gene: -; len: 12; CDR3aa: CASSAGTVLRNF; CDR3nt: TGTGCCAGCAGCGCGGGGACGGTTCTACGGAACTTC
v_gene: TRBV4-1; j_gene: TRBJ2-3; d_gene: TRBD1; len: 15; CDR3aa: CASSQDGQGTDTQYF; CDR3nt: TGCGCCAGCAGCCAAGATGGACAGGGAACAGATACGCAGTATTTT
v_gene: TRBV19; j_gene: TRBJ2-2; d_gene: -; len: 15; CDR3aa: CASSIALWSTGELFF; CDR3nt: TGTGCCAGTAGTATAGCACTCTGGAGCACCGGGGAGCTGTTTTTT
v_gene: TRBV4-1; j_gene: TRBJ2-1; d_gene: TRBD2; len: 16; CDR3aa: CASSLWTSGALGEQFF; CDR3nt: TGCGCCAGCAGCCTTTGGACTAGCGGGGCCTTGGGTGAGCAGTTCTTC
v_gene: TRBV10-3; j_gene: TRBJ2-5; d_gene: TRBD1; len: 13; CDR3aa: CAIQGDSQETQYF; CDR3nt: TGTGCCATCCAAGGGGACAGTCAAGAGACCCAGTACTTC
v_gene: TRBV10-1; j_gene: TRBJ1-1; d_gene: -; len: 13; CDR3aa: CASSDGRNTEAFF; CDR3nt: TGCGCCAGCAGTGATGGCCGGAACACTGAAGCTTTCTTT
v_gene: TRBV2; j_gene: TRBJ1-2; d_gene: TRBD1; len: 14; CDR3aa: CASSGGTGGIGYTF; CDR3nt: TGTGCCAGCAGCGGAGGGACAGGGGGCATAGGCTACACCTTC
v_gene: TRBV7-9; j_gene: TRBJ1-1; d_gene: -; len: 15; CDR3aa: CASMPDNLPTTEAFF; CDR3nt: TGTGCCAGTATGCCCGACAACCTACCGACCACTGAAGCTTTCTTT
v_gene: TRBV7-8; j_gene: TRBJ1-2; d_gene: -; len: 16; CDR3aa: CASSPEEPKLNYGYTF; CDR3nt: TGTGCCAGCAGCCCCGAAGAACCGAAACTTAACTATGGCTACACCTTC
v_gene: TRBV27; j_gene: TRBJ1-2; d_gene: -; len: 15; CDR3aa: CASSPSGQFNYGYTF; CDR3nt: TGTGCCAGCAGTCCCAGCGGACAGTTTAACTATGGCTACACCTTC
v_gene: TRBV2; j_gene: TRBJ1-5; d_gene: -; len: 15; CDR3aa: CASSVGGLSNQPQHF; CDR3nt: TGTGCCAGCAGTGTCGGGGGGTTAAGCAATCAGCCCCAGCATTTT
v_gene: TRBV7-2; j_gene: TRBJ2-7; d_gene: TRBD2; len: 15; CDR3aa: CASSSLAGSSYEQYF; CDR3nt: TGTGCCAGCAGCTCACTAGCGGGGAGCTCCTACGAGCAGTACTTC
v_gene: TRBV7-3; j_gene: TRBJ2-5; d_gene: -; len: 14; CDR3aa: CASSLGLGAGTQYF; CDR3nt: TGTGCCAGCAGCTTAGGTTTGGGGGCGGGGACCCAGTACTTC
v_gene: TRBV2; j_gene: TRBJ2-7; d_gene: -; len: 14; CDR3aa: CASSHRESFYEQYF; CDR3nt: TGTGCCAGCAGTCATCGAGAGAGTTTCTACGAGCAGTACTTC
v_gene: TRBV11-2; j_gene: TRBJ2-2; d_gene: -; len: 16; CDR3aa: CASSPRRGVNTGELFF; CDR3nt: TGTGCCAGCAGCCCTAGGAGGGGCGTGAACACCGGGGAGCTGTTTTTT
v_gene: TRBV5-1; j_gene: TRBJ1-1; d_gene: -; len: 12; CDR3aa: CASSRGNSEAFF; CDR3nt: TGCGCCAGCAGCAGGGGGAATAGTGAAGCTTTCTTT
v_gene: TRBV27; j_gene: TRBJ2-3; d_gene: TRBD1; len: 16; CDR3aa: CATIHPGTGTFHTQYF; CDR3nt: TGTGCCACCATACACCCCGGGACAGGAACCTTCCATACGCAGTATTTT